A selection of T cell receptor beta chains follows, all from one sample in a study of shared clonotypes between healthy human individuals. Profiling relied on immunoSEQ multiplex PCR, and the TCRdb table lists in-frame clones only, not all of them. The table has over 2 million clones, roughly 95% seen once; the top ten hold 0.9% to 1.4%. Sequencing input: naive CD8+ T cells sorted from blood. These receptors were obtained from a man aged 18 to 29 in good health. The CDR3 runs from the conserved cysteine through the conserved F or W. The D gene is left open where the match is weak. The size of a clone is reported for some rows only, either as once, few or many, or as a class for expanded clones.

clone size: NA
J gene: TRBJ1-3
D gene: TRBD1
V gene: TRBV7-9
CDR3 DNA: TGTGCCAGCAGCCACCCCGGGACAGTCGAAGGAAACACCATATATTTT
CDR3 protein: CASSHPGTVEGNTIYF

clone size: NA
J gene: TRBJ1-6
D gene: NA
V gene: TRBV2
CDR3 DNA: TGTGCCAGCAGCGGACTCTCCTCCTATAATTCACCCCTCCACTTT
CDR3 protein: CASSGLSSYNSPLHF

clone size: NA
J gene: TRBJ2-3
D gene: TRBD2
V gene: TRBV6-6
CDR3 DNA: TGTGCCAGCAGCCCATTTACTAGCGGGGGGAGTGATACGCAGTATTTT
CDR3 protein: CASSPFTSGGSDTQYF

clone size: NA
J gene: TRBJ2-1
D gene: NA
V gene: TRBV30
CDR3 DNA: TGTGCCTGGAGTGTACGGGGTCCCGGGAGCGGCGCCTACAATGAGCAGTTCTTC
CDR3 protein: CAWSVRGPGSGAYNEQFF

clone size: NA
J gene: TRBJ2-7
D gene: NA
V gene: TRBV7-2
CDR3 DNA: TGTGCCAGCAGCTTGGGAGTCGGACTGTCCTACGAGCAGTACTTC
CDR3 protein: CASSLGVGLSYEQYF

clone size: NA
J gene: TRBJ1-6
D gene: NA
V gene: TRBV4-3
CDR3 DNA: TGCGCCAGCGGCGAACCCGGGGAAAGCTCCTATAATTCACCCCTCCACTTT
CDR3 protein: CASGEPGESSYNSPLHF

clone size: NA
J gene: TRBJ1-4
D gene: NA
V gene: TRBV29-1
CDR3 DNA: TGCAGCGTTCCCTGGGATCAGGGACTGTTTTTT
CDR3 protein: CSVPWDQGLFF

clone size: NA
J gene: TRBJ1-4
D gene: TRBD1
V gene: TRBV7-9
CDR3 DNA: TGTGCCAGCAGCGGAACAGGGGCGGGTGAAAAACTGTTTTTT
CDR3 protein: CASSGTGAGEKLFF

clone size: NA
J gene: TRBJ2-7
D gene: TRBD1
V gene: TRBV4-1
CDR3 DNA: TGCGCCAGCAGCCAAGAGGGGGACAGGGGGCGCGAGCAGTACTTC
CDR3 protein: CASSQEGDRGREQYF

clone size: NA
J gene: TRBJ1-6
D gene: NA
V gene: TRBV28
CDR3 DNA: TGTGCCAGCACTCCGTCAGGTGAGAATTCACCCCTCCACTTT
CDR3 protein: CASTPSGENSPLHF

clone size: NA
J gene: TRBJ2-3
D gene: NA
V gene: TRBV27
CDR3 DNA: TGTGCCAGCAGTTTATCGTCGTATCCGGACCCACCTGGCACAGATACGCAGTATTTT
CDR3 protein: CASSLSSYPDPPGTDTQYF

clone size: NA
J gene: TRBJ2-6
D gene: TRBD1
V gene: TRBV25-1
CDR3 DNA: TGTGCCAGCAGTGATTTCGGGACAGCGCACGGTGGGGCCAACGTCCTGACTTTC
CDR3 protein: CASSDFGTAHGGANVLTF

clone size: NA
J gene: TRBJ1-1
D gene: TRBD1
V gene: TRBV19
CDR3 DNA: TGTGCCAGTAGTATAGGGACAGGGGTTGAAGCTTTCTTT
CDR3 protein: CASSIGTGVEAFF

clone size: NA
J gene: TRBJ2-7
D gene: NA
V gene: TRBV4-1
CDR3 DNA: TGCGCCAGCAGCCACCGGGACGCCAGCTCCTACGAGCAGTACTTC
CDR3 protein: CASSHRDASSYEQYF

clone size: NA
J gene: TRBJ2-1
D gene: TRBD1
V gene: TRBV5-1
CDR3 DNA: TGCGCCAGCAGCTTCAAACCGGAGACAGGGGTGGTTGACAATGAGCAGTTCTTC
CDR3 protein: CASSFKPETGVVDNEQFF

clone size: once
J gene: TRBJ2-2
D gene: NA
V gene: TRBV6-5
CDR3 DNA: TGTGCCAGCAGTTACGGAGTTGGTGGCGGGGAGCTGTTTTTT
CDR3 protein: CASSYGVGGGELFF

clone size: NA
J gene: TRBJ2-7
D gene: TRBD2
V gene: TRBV7-9
CDR3 DNA: TGTGCCAGCAGCTTATCCGGACTAGGCCTCTACGAGCAGTACTTC
CDR3 protein: CASSLSGLGLYEQYF

clone size: NA
J gene: TRBJ2-7
D gene: NA
V gene: TRBV28
CDR3 DNA: TGTGCCAGCAGTTTGGATAGGGACGAGCAGTACTTC
CDR3 protein: CASSLDRDEQYF

clone size: NA
J gene: TRBJ2-1
D gene: TRBD2
V gene: TRBV30
CDR3 DNA: TGTGCCTGGAGTCTTATGGCGGGAGAAGAGCAGTTCTTC
CDR3 protein: CAWSLMAGEEQFF

clone size: NA
J gene: TRBJ1-3
D gene: NA
V gene: TRBV28
CDR3 DNA: TGTGCCAGCACCGAAGACAGCGACTCTGGAAACACCATATATTTT
CDR3 protein: CASTEDSDSGNTIYF

clone size: NA
J gene: TRBJ2-7
D gene: NA
V gene: TRBV11-2
CDR3 DNA: TGTGCCAGCAGTCCCCGAATGCCAATATTGGCCGAGCAGTACTTC
CDR3 protein: CASSPRMPILAEQYF

clone size: NA
J gene: TRBJ1-6
D gene: TRBD1
V gene: TRBV19
CDR3 DNA: TGTGCCAGTAGTATCGGTCAGGGGGATTTCACCCTCCACTTT
CDR3 protein: CASSIGQGDFTLHF

clone size: few
J gene: TRBJ2-7
D gene: NA
V gene: TRBV9
CDR3 DNA: TGTGCCAGCAGCGTAGAAGACGGCTACGAGCAGTACTTC
CDR3 protein: CASSVEDGYEQYF

clone size: NA
J gene: TRBJ2-5
D gene: TRBD2
V gene: TRBV7-6
CDR3 DNA: TGTGCCAGCAGGCTAGCGGGGGCCCAAGAGACCCAGTACTTC
CDR3 protein: CASRLAGAQETQYF

clone size: NA
J gene: TRBJ1-3
D gene: NA
V gene: TRBV20-1
CDR3 DNA: TGCAGTGCCCGACTGATTAGCACCATATATTTT
CDR3 protein: CSARLISTIYF

clone size: NA
J gene: TRBJ1-6
D gene: TRBD1
V gene: TRBV6-5
CDR3 DNA: TGTGCCAGCACCCTTTCCGCAGGGGGGAACTCACCCCTCCACTTT
CDR3 protein: CASTLSAGGNSPLHF

clone size: NA
J gene: TRBJ2-1
D gene: TRBD2
V gene: TRBV30
CDR3 DNA: TGTGCCTGGACCGCGGGGGGCAATGAGCAGTTCTTC
CDR3 protein: CAWTAGGNEQFF

clone size: NA
J gene: TRBJ2-7
D gene: TRBD1
V gene: TRBV2
CDR3 DNA: TGTGCCAGCAGTCCCGACAGGGGGGGGACCTACGAGCAGTACTTC
CDR3 protein: CASSPDRGGTYEQYF

clone size: once
J gene: TRBJ2-3
D gene: NA
V gene: TRBV7-2
CDR3 DNA: TGTGCCAGCGGTTGGTTGGGCGGATTTGCAGATACGCAGTATTTT
CDR3 protein: CASGWLGGFADTQYF